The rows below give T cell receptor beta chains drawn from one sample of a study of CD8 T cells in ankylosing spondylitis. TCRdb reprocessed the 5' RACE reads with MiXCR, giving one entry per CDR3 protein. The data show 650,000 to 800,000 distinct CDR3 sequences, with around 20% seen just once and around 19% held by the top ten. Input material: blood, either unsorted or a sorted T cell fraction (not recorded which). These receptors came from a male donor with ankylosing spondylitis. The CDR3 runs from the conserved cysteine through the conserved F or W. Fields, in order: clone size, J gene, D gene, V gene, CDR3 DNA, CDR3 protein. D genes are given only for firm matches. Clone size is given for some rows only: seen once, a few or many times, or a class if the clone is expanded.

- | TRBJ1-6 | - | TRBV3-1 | TGTGCCAGCAGCCAAGTCCCGAAGTCACCCCTCCACTTT | CASSQVPKSPLHF
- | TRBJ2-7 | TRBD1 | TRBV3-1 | TGTGCCAGCAGCCAATGGAGACAGGGAATGGCCGAGCAGTACTTC | CASSQWRQGMAEQYF
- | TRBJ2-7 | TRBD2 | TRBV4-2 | TGTGCCAGCAGCCAAGCAACTAGCGGGTACGAGCAGTACTTC | CASSQATSGYEQYF
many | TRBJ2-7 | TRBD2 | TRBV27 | TGTGCCAGCAGTTCCCTCGCGGGAGATTCCTACGAGCAGTACTTC | CASSSLAGDSYEQYF
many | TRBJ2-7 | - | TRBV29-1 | TGCAGCGCAAATTACGGAGTTGGGTACGAGCAGTACTTC | CSANYGVGYEQYF
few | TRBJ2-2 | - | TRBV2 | TGTGCCAGCACCCGAGGTGGCAAGAACACCGGGGAGCTGTTTTTT | CASTRGGKNTGELFF
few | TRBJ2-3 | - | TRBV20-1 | TGCAGTGCTAGTTACCCACCCAGCACAGATACGCAGTATTTT | CSASYPPSTDTQYF
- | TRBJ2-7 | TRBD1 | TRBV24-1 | TGTGCCACCAGTGATCAACGTGGGACAGGGATCGACGAGCAGTACTTC | CATSDQRGTGIDEQYF
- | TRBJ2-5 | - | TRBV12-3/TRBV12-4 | TGTGCCAGCAGTTTGCGAAAGGACCAAGAGACCCAGTACTTC | CASSLRKDQETQYF
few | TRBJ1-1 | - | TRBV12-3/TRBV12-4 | TGTGCCAGCAGTTTAGCGCAACTCCGGAACACTGAAGCTTTCTTT | CASSLAQLRNTEAFF
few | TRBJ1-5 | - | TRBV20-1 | TGCAGTGCTGGGGGGGGCGGGAATCAGCCCCAGCATTTT | CSAGGGGNQPQHF
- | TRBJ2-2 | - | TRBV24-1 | TGTGCCACCAGTGATTTAGCACCCCCGAACACCGGGGAGCTGTTTTTT | CATSDLAPPNTGELFF
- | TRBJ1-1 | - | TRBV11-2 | TGTGCCAGCAGCGCAGGGGCGAACACTGAAGCTTTCTTT | CASSAGANTEAFF
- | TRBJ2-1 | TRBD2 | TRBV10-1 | TGCGCCAGCAGTGAGTCCGCTAGCGGGGGATCCTTCTACAATGAGCAGTTCTTC | CASSESASGGSFYNEQFF
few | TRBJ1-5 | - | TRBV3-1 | TGTGCCAGCAGTCGTGGTAGGACTCAGCCCCAGCATTTT | CASSRGRTQPQHF
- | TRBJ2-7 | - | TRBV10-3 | TGTGCCATCAGTGAGTCGGGGACTTCCCTCGAGGGATACGAGCAGTACTTC | CAISESGTSLEGYEQYF
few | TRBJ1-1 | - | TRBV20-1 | TGCAGTGCTAATGGAGACTTTGAAGCTTTCTTT | CSANGDFEAFF
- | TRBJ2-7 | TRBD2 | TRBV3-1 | TGTGCCAGCACCTCTAGCGGGGGATCGGGCGAGCAGTACTTC | CASTSSGGSGEQYF
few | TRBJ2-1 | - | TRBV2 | TGTGCCAGCGGGACTGCAAAAACCTACAATGAGCAGTTCTTC | CASGTAKTYNEQFF
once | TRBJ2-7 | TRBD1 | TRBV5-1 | TGCGCCAGCAGCGTATCCGGGACAGAGTACGAGCAGTACTTC | CASSVSGTEYEQYF
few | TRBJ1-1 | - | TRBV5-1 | TGCGCCAGCAGCTTGGGGGCGAGTAAGAACACTGAAGCTTTCTTT | CASSLGASKNTEAFF
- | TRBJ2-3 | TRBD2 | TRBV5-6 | TGTGCCAGCAGCCTCGGGACTAGCGGGAGGGCCGGTACGCAGTATTTT | CASSLGTSGRAGTQYF
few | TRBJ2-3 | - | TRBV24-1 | TGTGCCACCAGTGAAAAGGTCACAGATACGCAGTATTTT | CATSEKVTDTQYF
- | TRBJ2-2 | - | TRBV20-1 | TGCAGTGCCCCTACGAACACCGGGGAGCTGTTTTTT | CSAPTNTGELFF
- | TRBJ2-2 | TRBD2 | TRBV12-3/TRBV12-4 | TGTGCCAGCAGTGCACTAGCGCGCCTAAACACCGGGGAGCTGTTTTTT | CASSALARLNTGELFF
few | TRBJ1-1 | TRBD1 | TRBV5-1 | TGCGCCAGCAGCTTTTCGACAGGGATGAACACTGAAGCTTTCTTT | CASSFSTGMNTEAFF
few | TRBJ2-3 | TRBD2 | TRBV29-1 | TGCAGCGTTGAGACTAGCGGTCGTACAGATACGCAGTATTTT | CSVETSGRTDTQYF
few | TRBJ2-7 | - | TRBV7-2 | TGTGCCAGCAGCTTAGCGCATAGTAGTCCCTACGAGCAGTACTTC | CASSLAHSSPYEQYF
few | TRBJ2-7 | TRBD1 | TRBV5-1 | TGCGCCAGCAGCTTTAGACAGGGGGAGGTCGGCGAGCAGTACTTC | CASSFRQGEVGEQYF
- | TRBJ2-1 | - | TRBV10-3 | TGTGCCATCAGTGTCGGGCCAAGCTCCTACAATGAGCAGTTCTTC | CAISVGPSSYNEQFF
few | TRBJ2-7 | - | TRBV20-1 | TGCAGTGCTCCGACATTCTCCTACGAGCAGTACTTC | CSAPTFSYEQYF
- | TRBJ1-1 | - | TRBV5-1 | TGCGCCAGCAGCCCCGGTCACACTGAAGCTTTCTTT | CASSPGHTEAFF
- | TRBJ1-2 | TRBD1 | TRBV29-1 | TGCAGCGTTAAAATACAGGGGAATCATGGCTACACCTTC | CSVKIQGNHGYTF
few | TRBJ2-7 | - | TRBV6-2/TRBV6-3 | TGTGCCAGCAGTTACCTGGGGAGCATGGACGAGCAGTACTTC | CASSYLGSMDEQYF
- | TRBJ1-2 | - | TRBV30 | TGTGCCTGGAGTTCGAGACGAGGATTCGAGGGGTTAGGGTATGGCTACACCTTC | CAWSSRRGFEGLGYGYTF
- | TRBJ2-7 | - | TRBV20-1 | TGCAGTGTCCCGGACAGCTACGAGCAGTACTTC | CSVPDSYEQYF
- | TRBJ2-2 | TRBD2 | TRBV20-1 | TGCAGTGGCATAGCGGGGGGGAACACCGGGGAGCTGTTTTTT | CSGIAGGNTGELFF
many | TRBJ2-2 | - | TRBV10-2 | TGCGCCAGCAGGCGGGACGGCACCGGGGAGCTGTTTTTT | CASRRDGTGELFF
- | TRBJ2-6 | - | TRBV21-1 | TGTGCCAGCAGCAGGGACAGTGATTCTGGGGCCAACGTCCTGACTTTC | CASSRDSDSGANVLTF
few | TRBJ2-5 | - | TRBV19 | TGTGCCAGTAAAAGGCAGTACCAAGAGACCCAGTACTTC | CASKRQYQETQYF
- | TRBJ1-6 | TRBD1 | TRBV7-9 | TGTGCCAGCAGACCAGGGGGCGCGGAGAATTCACCCCTCCACTTT | CASRPGGAENSPLHF
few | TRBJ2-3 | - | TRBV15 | TGTGCCACCAGCCCGAATCCCGGAGTTAGAGATACGCAGTATTTT | CATSPNPGVRDTQYF
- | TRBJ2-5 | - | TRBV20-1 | TGCAGTGCTAGGGATGGAGGGGGCGGACAAGAGACCCAGTACTTC | CSARDGGGGQETQYF
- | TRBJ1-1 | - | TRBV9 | TGTGCCAGCAGCGTAGAACTTGGGGGCACTGAAGCTTTCTTT | CASSVELGGTEAFF
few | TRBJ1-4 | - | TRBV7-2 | TGTGCCAGCACTAGGACGGGGGGGTTGAACGAAAAACTGTTTTTT | CASTRTGGLNEKLFF
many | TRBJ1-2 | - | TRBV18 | TGTGCCAGCTCACCCCGGGCAGACCCTGGCTATGGCTACACCTTC | CASSPRADPGYGYTF
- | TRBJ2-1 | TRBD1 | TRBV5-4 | TGTGCCAGCAGCCCAAGACAGGGGAATTCCTACAATGAGCAGTTCTTC | CASSPRQGNSYNEQFF
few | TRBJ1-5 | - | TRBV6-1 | TGTGCCAGCAGACCTCAGGGGCTAAGCAATCAGCCCCAGCATTTT | CASRPQGLSNQPQHF
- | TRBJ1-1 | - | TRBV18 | TGTGCCAGCTCACCACAGGGGTTAACCTTCGGGACTGAAGCTTTCTTT | CASSPQGLTFGTEAFF
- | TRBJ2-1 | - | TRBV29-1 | TGCAGCGTTGAAGTTTACAATGAGCAGTTCTTC | CSVEVYNEQFF
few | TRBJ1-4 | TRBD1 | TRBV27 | TGTGCCAGCAGTCCGGACAGGGGGCAAGAAAAACTGTTTTTT | CASSPDRGQEKLFF
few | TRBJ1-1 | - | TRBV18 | TGTGCCAGCTCACCAACCGCAGGGGACACTGAAGCTTTCTTT | CASSPTAGDTEAFF
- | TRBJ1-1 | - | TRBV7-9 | TGTGCCAGCAGCCTAGCTGAAGCTTTCTTT | CASSLAEAFF
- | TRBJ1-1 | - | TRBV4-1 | TGCGCCAGCAGTCTCCGGGGGGCAACCGAGAACACTGAAGCTTTCTTT | CASSLRGATENTEAFF
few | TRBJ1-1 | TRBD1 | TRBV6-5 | TGTGCCAGCCGTTACGACAGGGGGCTTAGCACTGAAGCTTTCTTT | CASRYDRGLSTEAFF